This T cell receptor beta chain was documented in a study of T cell repertoires in cytomegalovirus infection. Per the germline V gene, CDR1 is SGHTA and CDR2 is FQGNSA. V was trimmed by 7 bases and J by 4 bases, leaving 19 bases between them. CDR3 size: 15 residues. Many counts were recorded for this clonotype. A single record per CDR3 protein comes from TCRdb applying MiXCR to the reads. The sample has 400,000 to 550,000 distinct CDR3 sequences, about 10% seen once; the top ten hold 10% to 13%. The V call is TRBV7-2, the J call TRBJ1-2; D is possibly TRBD1 (6 bases). The receptor was isolated from a human donor in good health (CMV status not recorded). Some clones in this sample may be carry-over from other donors' samples. Material: PBMCs. In nucleotides, the CDR3 is TGTGCCAGCACCCAAGGAGGGGGGTCCCCCTATGGCTACACCTTC. This gives the protein CASTQGGGSPYGYTF.